This T cell receptor beta chain was sequenced for a study of blood T cell repertoires in COVID-19. V lost 8 bases, J lost 1 base, and 6 bases lay in between. There are 13 residues in the CDR3. Germline V gives CDR1 LNHNV, CDR2 YYDKDF (reference sequence). The assay was immunoSEQ multiplex PCR, and TCRdb's table has in-frame clones only and misses some. The repertoire holds about 190,000 clones, with less than 90% as singletons. The clonotype comes from a human donor in a cohort sampled during active COVID-19. The sequencing sample was made of peripheral blood. V usage is TRBV15 and J usage is TRBJ2-6; maybe TRBD2 (5 bases). CDR3 nucleotides: TGTGCCACCCGGGAATCTGGGGCCAACGTCCTGACTTTC. It translates to CATRESGANVLTF.